This TCR beta chain was captured in a study of graft-versus-host responses after intestinal transplantation. The method was immunoSEQ multiplex PCR; TCRdb's version includes in-frame clones alone and lacks a portion of them. The repertoire includes tens of thousands of clones, around 83% of them detected once, and roughly 3.6% sits in the top ten. The CDR3 contains 17 residues. Germline values: CDR1 MDHEN, CDR2 SYDVKM. Trimming left V 3 bases short and J 4 bases short, with 22 bases between. The specimen was PBMCs, collected 1070 days after transplant. V usage is TRBV28 and J usage is TRBJ2-7; the D gene is possibly TRBD1 (6 bases). This clonotype originated in a human patient who received an intestinal transplant, so some T cells may come from the graft donor. The CDR3 DNA follows: TGTGCCAGCAGTTTTCCTGGAACAGGGAGAGGAAGGTACGAGCAGTACTTC. Its protein product is CASSFPGTGRGRYEQYF.